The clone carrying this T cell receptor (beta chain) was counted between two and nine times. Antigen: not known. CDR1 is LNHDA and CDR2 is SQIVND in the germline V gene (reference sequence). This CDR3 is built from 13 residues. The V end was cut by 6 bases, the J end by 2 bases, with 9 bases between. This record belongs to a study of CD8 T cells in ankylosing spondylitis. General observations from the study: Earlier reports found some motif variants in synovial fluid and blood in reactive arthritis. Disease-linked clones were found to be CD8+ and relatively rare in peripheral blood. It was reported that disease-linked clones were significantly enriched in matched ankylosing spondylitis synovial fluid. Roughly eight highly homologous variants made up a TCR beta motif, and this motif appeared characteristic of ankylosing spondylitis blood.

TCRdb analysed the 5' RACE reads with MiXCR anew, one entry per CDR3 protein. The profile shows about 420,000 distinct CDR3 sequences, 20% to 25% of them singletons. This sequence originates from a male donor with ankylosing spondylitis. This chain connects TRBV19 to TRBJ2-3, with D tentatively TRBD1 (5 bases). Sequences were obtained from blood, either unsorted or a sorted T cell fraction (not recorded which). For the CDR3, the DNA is TGTGCCAGTAGAAGGGGCTCCACAGATACGCAGTATTTT. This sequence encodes CASRRGSTDTQYF.